This T cell receptor beta chain comes out of a study of blood T cell repertoires in COVID-19. About the research overall: From T cells, B-cell-depleted T cells, or PBMCs came the material, which was cDNA or gDNA.

The data were produced by immunoSEQ multiplex PCR, yet TCRdb's version contains in-frame clones alone and is incomplete. The table lists 350,000 or so clones, 65% to 90% of them singletons. CDR1 and CDR2 from the germline V gene are SGDLS and YYNGEE. The junction had 18 bases not matched to a gene; V was cut back by 5 bases and J by 9 bases. The CDR3 loop spans 17 amino acids. What was sequenced was PBMCs or T cells enriched from blood (not recorded which). V gene TRBV9 combines with J gene TRBJ2-3, with 10 positions matching TRBD2. The receptor was derived from a woman in her forties with acute COVID-19. CDR3 residues: CASSTDFLAGVSQTQYF. CDR3 sequence (DNA): TGTGCCAGCAGTACAGACTTCCTAGCGGGAGTTTCACAGACGCAGTATTTT.